This TCR beta chain derives from a study of CD8 T cells in Susac syndrome (dated by TCRdb to the late 2010s). Looking at the study overall: Of the Susac syndrome patients who were sequenced, over five had clinically active disease and eight or nine were in clinical remission. Susac syndrome patients were therapy-naive, on corticosteroids (some also receiving IVIg), or on IVIg alone at blood withdrawal. Repertoire sequencing was used to test whether CD8+ T cell activation and differentiation in Susac syndrome was antigen driven. Summary of the overall study and its limitations: The CD4+ T cell repertoire of patients with Susac syndrome showed no detectable clonal expansion. The number of individuals in the TCR sequencing and HLA analysis was recognized as being relatively small.

CDR1 and CDR2, per the germline V gene, are MGHRA and YSYEKL. From the cysteine up to the phenylalanine, the CDR3 has a length of 17 residues. The retained sequence is limited to the CDR3, 51 bases, with the frame set at the first base. V is cut by 4 bases and J by 2 bases, and the space between the germline ends is 19 bases. High-throughput TCR beta sequencing profiled peripheral blood CD8+ and CD4+ T cells from healthy donors, Susac syndrome patients and multiple sclerosis patients. The Susac syndrome patients fulfilled recently defined diagnostic criteria for either definite or probable disease. Bulk CD8+ and CD4+ T cells were purified magnetically by negative isolation, whereas CD8+ TEMRA cells were enriched by FACS. Blood was drawn into EDTA tubes, processed within 24 hours, and PBMCs were isolated by density gradient centrifugation. PBMCs intended for TCR sequencing were frozen in liquid nitrogen and were later thawed in a 37 degrees C water bath. A purity of at least 90% was achieved for sorted or isolated CD4+, CD8+ and CD8+ TEMRA cells.

RNA was extracted with the RNeasy kit and roughly 0.45 to 1 ug was reverse transcribed using random hexamers. TCR beta CDR3 regions were amplified with the immunoSEQ multiplex PCR assay covering 54 Vbeta and 13 Jbeta segments. PCR amplification bias was corrected using a synthetic template baseline for primer optimization and computational correction. Per the authors' processing: Reads were annotated to V, D and J genes per IMGT and analyzed with immunoSEQ Analyzer, keeping only productive sequences. To calculate clonality, Shannon entropy was normalized by log2 of the number of productive unique sequences and then subtracted from one. For each patient and control, public and private clones were evaluated within the 100 most prevalent clones. Clones were defined as Susac-specific when absent from the healthy and MS cohorts, from about 1,100 published viral clones and from other ImmuneACCESS disease sequences. The public reads were reanalyzed by TCRdb: fastp trimming at Q25, MiXCR alignment, in-frame beta chains only. Identical CDR3 protein sequences are pooled into one entry, listed with their most common genes and DNA. For this entry, the V and J calls and clone size follow TCRdb and not the study's own pipeline. This sample gives roughly 200,000 distinct CDR3 sequences in total; 94% of them show up just once. The top ten constitute 0.12% of the sample.

This clonotype has just one count. The target of this receptor is not known. No base-level quality is on record; no much larger clone is a single base apart. A lone read is weak support. This TCR was recovered from a human donor with Susac syndrome. Sequenced sample: CD4+ T cells from PBMCs. This chain is built from TRBV4-1 and TRBJ2-3; there is no confident call for the D gene. CDR3 reads: CASSRLSVAFTTDTQYF. The sequenced DNA: TGCGCCAGCAGCCGCCTGTCCGTAGCCTTTACCACAGATACGCAGTATTTT.